This entry concerns a single T cell receptor beta chain. These data are taken from a study of cytomegalovirus exposure and HLA in healthy donors. V lost 4 bases and J 4 bases, leaving 14 bases between the germline ends. The CDR3 is 14 amino acids. CDR1 is LNHNV, CDR2 YYDKDF, per germline (reference sequence). PCR primers comprised 60 Vbeta and 13 Jbeta primers. Libraries were prepared by immunoSEQ multiplex PCR; TCRdb keeps only in-frame clonotypes and omits some of them. The specimen's table records 150,000 or so clones. Specimen: PBMCs. This receptor was taken from a woman aged 45-60 years in good health and CMV-seronegative. The chain joins TRBV15 to TRBJ2-7, with no clear D. The CDR3 loop is CATSKTRILYEQYF. In nucleotides, the CDR3 is TGTGCCACCAGCAAGACACGGATATTATACGAGCAGTACTTC. Full variable domain (missing parts from reference TRBV15 and TRBJ2-7): DAMVIQNPRYQVTQFGKPVTLSCSQTLNHNVMYWYQQKSSQAPKLLFHYYDKDFNNEADTPDNFQSRRPNTSFCFLDIRSPGLGDTAMYLCATSKTRILYEQYFGPGTRLTVT.